This T cell receptor beta chain was observed in a study of blood T cell repertoires in COVID-19. Study information: Whether acute or convalescent, the COVID-19 samples came from the United States, Italy and Spain.

The CDR3 has 14 amino acids. Trimming pared 1 base from V and 4 bases from J, leaving 10 bases between. In germline, CDR1 is SGHVS, CDR2 FQNEAQ. Cohorts were based on clinical histories the participants reported. Among Cohort 3 donors, those recovered had two negative PCRs, clearance, or symptom resolution. Libraries were prepared by immunoSEQ multiplex PCR; TCRdb keeps only in-frame clonotypes and omits some of them. The sample contains roughly 240,000 clones, about 82% of which appear only once. This receptor was obtained from a woman aged 45-59 years who had recovered from COVID-19. The sequenced sample consisted of PBMCs or T cells enriched from blood (not recorded which). The chain carries TRBV7-8 and TRBJ1-1; TRBD1 might be the D (5 bases). The CDR3 loop is CASSLVGPGTEAFF. CDR3 sequence (DNA): TGTGCCAGCAGCTTAGTGGGGCCCGGCACTGAAGCTTTCTTT.